This paragraph reports one T cell receptor beta chain. V was cut by 3 bases and J by 8 bases, with 19 bases left in between. The CDR3 extends over 14 amino acids. The V gene's germline CDR1 is SQVTM and CDR2 ANQGSEA. The data were taken from a study of cytomegalovirus exposure and HLA in healthy donors. Both 60 Vbeta primers and 13 Jbeta primers went into the PCR. Original handling: About 10 million shared chains were among approximately 80 million unique TCR beta chains counted in a later analysis. The protocol was immunoSEQ multiplex PCR, while the TCRdb copy is restricted to in-frame clones and leaves out a portion. The V and J calls and clone size were taken over from that table, and D and trimming were inferred from the DNA. Among approximately 140,000 clones, approximately 80% were seen once, and the ten largest hold roughly 1.5%.

The sequenced sample consisted of PBMCs. The source is a young woman in good health and CMV-seronegative. J is TRBJ1-2 and V is TRBV29-1; perhaps TRBD1 as D (6 bases). CDR3 coding DNA: TGCAGCGTTGACCGGCAGGGGTTGAGAAAAGGCTACACCTTC. This encodes CSVDRQGLRKGYTF.